These 16 T cell receptor beta chains were all obtained from the same sample, sequenced in a study of blood T cell repertoires in COVID-19. The method was immunoSEQ multiplex PCR; TCRdb's version includes in-frame clones alone and lacks a portion of them. This sample has under 300,000 clones, with 86% found just once. The sample comprised peripheral blood. The receptor source for this set is a man aged 18 to 29 with active or convalescent COVID-19.

A few counts support this clone. V usage is TRBV5-5 and J usage is TRBJ2-1, with D perhaps matching TRBD2 (6 bases). The CDR3 is 16 residues long. Germline CDR1 SGHKS, CDR2 YYEKEE (reference sequence). Trimming shortened V by 2 bases and J by 1 base, and 13 bases separated the two germline ends. DNA of the CDR3: TGTGCCAGCAGCTTCTCGGGACTCTTATCCTACAATGAGCAGTTCTTC. Translation gives CASSFSGLLSYNEQFF.

The chain carries TRBV30 and TRBJ2-6, with 9 nucleotides matching TRBD1. CDR1 and CDR2 (germline): GTSNPN, SVGIG (reference sequence). This CDR3 is 17 amino acids long. V trimming: 2 bases; J trimming: 0 bases; junction bases outside the gene matches: 5. The DNA for the CDR3 is TGTGCCTGGAGTTCTCGGGACAGGGTCTCTGGGGCCAACGTCCTGACTTTC. Amino acids: CAWSSRDRVSGANVLTF.

The chain uses TRBV19 and TRBJ2-7; D is possibly TRBD2 (5 bases). CDR1 is LNHDA, CDR2 SQIVND, per germline (reference sequence). This CDR3 has 13 amino acids. Trimming took off 9 bases at V and 2 bases at J, with 14 bases between the two ends. CDR3 in DNA: TGTGCCAGCGGAACATTCGGGACCTACGAGCAGTACTTC. This translates into CASGTFGTYEQYF.

The genes are TRBV3-1 (or the pseudogene TRBV3-2) and TRBJ2-3; 13 positions match TRBD2. The V and J ends lost 1 base and 2 bases, in that order; junction bases with no gene match: 6. The CDR3 length is 18 residues. Germline V gene data show CDR1 as LGHDT and CDR2 as YNNKEL (reference sequence). The CDR3 region has the DNA TGTGCCAGCAGCCAAGTGGGGACTAGCGGGGAGTACACAGATACGCAGTATTTT. This gives the protein CASSQVGTSGEYTDTQYF.

This chain uses TRBV28 with TRBJ1-2, with D maybe TRBD1 (5 bases). Germline CDR1 reads MDHEN; CDR2 reads SYDVKM. V was shortened by 5 bases and J by 8 bases, with 21 bases between the two germline ends. The CDR3 is 15 residues long. CDR3 DNA: TGTGCCAGCAGTCCTGCTGACAGAGCTCTCTCGGGCTACACCTTC. It codes for CASSPADRALSGYTF.

The V and J genes are TRBV21-1 and TRBJ2-3; the DNA was not compared with TRBD2, the D call given in the table. TRBV21-1 constitutes a pseudogene. This CDR3 has 15 residues. The DNA for the CDR3 is TGTGCCAGCAGCGAGTGCATGCTGCCGGGAGATACGCAGTATTTT. Its protein is CASSECMLPGDTQYF.

This chain uses TRBV4-2 with TRBJ2-1; D is unclear. The CDR3 is 13 amino acids. The germline V gene encodes CDR1 LGHNA and CDR2 YNFKEQ. Trimming left V 4 bases short and J 4 bases short, with 8 bases between. The DNA of the CDR3 is TGTGCCAGCAGCCTTGGGCGATACAATGAGCAGTTCTTC. Translated: CASSLGRYNEQFF.

V is TRBV6-5 and J is TRBJ2-7; TRBD2 might be the D (6 bases). The CDR3 runs to 14 residues. The germline CDR1 and CDR2 sequences are MNHEY and SVGAGI. The V gene lost 6 bases and the J gene lost 0 bases, with 12 bases spanning the gap. CDR3 loop: CASRTTSSSYEQYF. As DNA, the CDR3 is TGTGCCAGCAGGACAACTAGCTCCTCCTACGAGCAGTACTTC.

V gene TRBV7-9 combines with J gene TRBJ2-3; 7 nucleotides agree with TRBD2. This CDR3 comprises 15 residues. J was trimmed by 2 bases and V by 3 bases; bases with no gene match: 5. Germline lookup yields CDR1 SEHNR and CDR2 FQNEAQ (reference sequence). The CDR3 sequence is CASSFPAGNTDTQYF. The CDR3 nucleotides read TGTGCCAGCAGCTTCCCAGCGGGGAACACAGATACGCAGTATTTT.

This chain connects TRBV9 to TRBJ1-4, with unresolved D. The CDR3 spans 15 residues. The germline V and J ends were trimmed by 3 bases and 5 bases, with 14 bases remaining between them. The germline V gene has CDR1 SGDLS and CDR2 YYNGEE. The CDR3: CASSAGVSKNEKLFF. Here the CDR3 DNA reads TGTGCCAGCAGCGCAGGCGTTAGTAAGAATGAAAAACTGTTTTTT.

The V and J genes are TRBV6-2 or TRBV6-3 and TRBJ1-1; D not certain. CDR3 length: 13 residues. Germline V gene data show CDR1 as MNHEY and CDR2 as SVGEGT. Between the trimmed V and J ends, which lost 6 bases and 2 bases, there was a span of 10 bases. Here the CDR3 DNA reads TGTGCCAGCAGCACCTACAGCAACACTGAAGCTTTCTTT. Translating gives CASSTYSNTEAFF.

The genes are TRBV7-2 and TRBJ2-1; D might be TRBD2 (6 bases). CDR1 and CDR2 from the germline V gene are SGHTA and FQGNSA. Trimming left V 3 bases short and J 2 bases short, with 14 bases between. The CDR3 runs to 16 residues. CDR3 sequence: CASSFRGTATYNEQFF. Here the CDR3 DNA reads TGTGCCAGCAGCTTCCGCGGGACGGCCACCTACAATGAGCAGTTCTTC.

V and J are TRBV12-3 or TRBV12-4 and TRBJ2-5, with 9 nucleotides matching TRBD2. The CDR3 length is 13 residues. The trim removed 3 bases at V and 7 bases at J, leaving 3 bases unmatched. The CDR3 here is CASSLREGGTQYF. Written as DNA, the CDR3 is TGTGCCAGCAGTTTGCGGGAGGGTGGGACCCAGTACTTC.

This clone was observed many times. The chain is built from TRBV7-9 and TRBJ2-7; 9 positions agree with TRBD1. The CDR3 totals 15 residues. The V gene end was trimmed by 4 bases and the J gene end by 5 bases; junction bases not matched to a gene: 9. Per the germline V gene, CDR1 is SEHNR and CDR2 is FQNEAQ (reference sequence). The CDR3 nucleotides read TGTGCCAGCAGCTATGGACAGGGGACGGGAAACGAGCAGTACTTC. The encoded protein is CASSYGQGTGNEQYF.

This clone was detected only a few times. V usage is TRBV7-9 and J usage is TRBJ1-4; D remains unclear. Looked up from germline, CDR1 is SEHNR and CDR2 is FQNEAQ (reference sequence). The V gene lost 4 bases and the J gene lost 5 bases, with 17 bases spanning the gap. The CDR3 consists of 16 residues. CDR3 sequence reads: CASSSTVHSRNEKLFF. The DNA for the CDR3 is TGTGCCAGCAGCTCCACCGTTCACAGCAGGAATGAAAAACTGTTTTTT.

This clone has just a few counts. The sample contains more than one DNA sequence encoding this CDR3. The rearrangement links TRBV29-1 to TRBJ2-5; 11 bases agree with TRBD2. Germline values: CDR1 SQVTM, CDR2 ANQGSEA. CDR3 length: 14 residues. The V segment lost 5 bases and the J segment 2 bases; nucleotides outside the gene matches: 4. The CDR3 here is CSVRGTSGQETQYF. The CDR3 DNA is TGCAGCGTTCGAGGGACTAGCGGACAAGAGACCCAGTACTTC.